Each of the 6 T cell receptor beta chains below was sequenced from the same sample in a study of Graves' ophthalmopathy and Graves' hyperthyroidism. RNA transcripts provided the template for amplifying TCR beta CDR3 regions. Following a first-round RT-PCR that used HTBI primers, a second-round multiplex PCR was carried out. TCRdb recomputed calls from the multiplex PCR reads with MiXCR, one row per CDR3 protein. The sample has a few hundred thousand distinct CDR3 sequences, about a sixth seen once. The sample comprised peripheral blood. Source of these receptors: a woman between 18 and 29 years old with Graves' ophthalmopathy.

This clonotype appeared many times. The rearrangement uses TRBV28 and TRBJ1-2; D might be TRBD1 (5 bases). Per germline, CDR1 MDHEN and CDR2 SYDVKM. The CDR3 covers 13 residues. The V and J ends lost 7 bases and 3 bases respectively, with 12 bases between them. The CDR3 region has the DNA TGTGCCAGCACCGCGGAGGGGTACTATGGCTACACCTTC. It yields the protein CASTAEGYYGYTF.

The genes are TRBV7-6 and TRBJ1-1, with D maybe TRBD1 (5 bases). Germline V gene lookup returns CDR1 SGHVS and CDR2 FNYEAQ. Trimming pared 3 bases from V and 4 bases from J, leaving 9 bases between. The CDR3 sequence is 13 residues long. CDR3: CASSLDTATEAFF. CDR3 nucleotides: TGTGCCAGCAGCTTGGACACAGCCACTGAAGCTTTCTTT.

This clonotype was recorded at least ten times. The chain joins TRBV15 to TRBJ1-6; possibly TRBD1 for D (6 bases). The CDR3 runs 17 residues. CDR1 LNHNV and CDR2 YYDKDF come from the germline V gene (reference sequence). V shed 4 bases and J shed 4 bases, with 17 bases lying between them. In DNA, the CDR3 is TGTGCCACCAGCACCGGATCGGCAGGGGCTTATAATTCACCCCTCCACTTT. As protein: CATSTGSAGAYNSPLHF.

This clonotype was observed at least ten times. The chain couples TRBV6-2 or TRBV6-3 to TRBJ2-7, with 8 bases fitting TRBD1. CDR1 and CDR2 from the germline V gene are MNHEY and SVGEGT. Losses at the gene ends were 2 bases for V and 9 bases for J; bases not matched to a gene: 6. The CDR3 consists of 13 residues. In nucleotides, the CDR3 is TGTGCCAGCAGTTACGCAGGGGGCGTAATGCAGTACTTC. Protein: CASSYAGGVMQYF.

The chain is built from TRBV7-2 and TRBJ2-7; 7 nucleotides agree with TRBD1. The ends lost 5 bases at V and 8 bases at J; junction bases unmatched: 12. Germline V lookup: CDR1 SGHTA, CDR2 FQGNSA. The CDR3 extends over 14 amino acids. CDR3 sequence reads: CASSPPPDRSQQYF. CDR3 bases: TGTGCCAGCAGCCCCCCACCGGACAGGTCGCAGCAGTACTTC.

This clonotype was seen many times. The CDR3 protein is CASRPPPGLAEPEQYF. DNA for the CDR3: TGTGCCAGCAGACCCCCACCGGGACTAGCGGAGCCAGAGCAGTACTTC. The chain is built from TRBV6-5 and TRBJ2-7; 11 positions match TRBD2. The germline V gene has CDR1 MNHEY and CDR2 SVGAGI. The CDR3 is 16 amino acids. V lost 6 bases and J lost 7; bases outside the gene matches: 14.